The present entry profiles one TCR beta chain with its context. Repertoires were generated with immunoSEQ multiplex PCR, while TCRdb's copy carries only in-frame clones and drops some. The data contain 150,000 to 200,000 clones, approximately 86% of them singletons. This record comes from a study of lymphopenia after photon versus proton radiotherapy. Germline V CDR1 and CDR2: GTSNPN, SVGIG (reference sequence). V lost 0 bases, J lost 4 bases, and 9 bases lay in between. CDR3 size: 13 residues. The chain recombines TRBV30 with TRBJ1-2; D is unclear. Source: peripheral blood, taken from a patient treated with photon-based radiotherapy. The receptor's source is a man aged 45-65 years with gastric cancer. The chain's CDR3 is CAWSVSLGYGYTF. Written as DNA, the CDR3 is TGTGCCTGGAGTGTAAGTCTAGGCTATGGCTACACCTTC.